The 8 T cell receptor beta chains below were found in one sample sequenced in a study of T cell repertoires in cytomegalovirus infection (dated by TCRdb to about 2019). These TCRs' antigens remain unknown. Sequencing relied on an Illumina HiSeq 1500. TCRdb reprocessed the public reads (quality trimming at Q25 with fastp, clone calling with MiXCR) and kept in-frame beta chains. Rows are combined by CDR3 protein, so each entry shows the most common genes and DNA. The sample records 45,000 to 60,000 distinct CDR3 sequences, more than 15% of which are singletons. The top ten constitute less than 70% of the sample. The treatment or condition label of this sample denotes: in vitro stimulation with specific CMV peptide epitopes to enrich CMV-specific T cells. Sequenced here: CD8+ T cells from cultured PBMCs, sampled from culture after CMV antigen stimulation. All receptors derive from a human donor in good health (CMV status not recorded). Some clones in this sample may be carry-over from other donors' samples.

The chain recombines TRBV3-1 with TRBJ2-1, with a weak D call TRBD1 (5 bases). This CDR3 comprises 15 residues. In germline, CDR1 is LGHDT, CDR2 YNNKEL (reference sequence). V lost 4 bases, J lost 3 bases, and 13 bases lay in between. CDR3 bases: TGTGCCAGCAGCCCCGTTCGGCAGGGCTACAATGAGCAGTTCTTC. It codes for CASSPVRQGYNEQFF.

The sample holds a few counts of this clonotype. The chain carries TRBV7-2 and TRBJ2-1, with D unresolved. CDR3 size: 14 residues. CDR1 is SGHTA and CDR2 is FQGNSA in the germline V gene. Trimming left V 5 bases short and J 6 bases short, with 14 bases between. The CDR3 DNA follows: TGTGCCAGCAGCCTCCACAGCAATATCAATGAGCAGTTCTTC. It yields the protein CASSLHSNINEQFF.

This clonotype was seen only a few times. The gene calls are TRBV7-9 and TRBJ2-1, with 9 positions matching TRBD1. Per germline, CDR1 SEHNR and CDR2 FQNEAQ (reference sequence). The J segment lost 8 bases and the V segment lost 5 bases, leaving 13 bases of the junction unmatched. This CDR3 is built from 16 residues. The CDR3 is CASSRRQGDREDEQFF. DNA for the CDR3: TGTGCCAGCAGCCGAAGACAGGGGGACAGGGAGGATGAGCAGTTCTTC.

This clonotype was counted between two and nine times. The V call is TRBV6-2 or TRBV6-3, the J call TRBJ2-2, with 9 bases fitting TRBD2. With 0 bases clipped from V and 2 bases from J, the junction kept 13 bases outside the gene matches. CDR3 length equals 20 residues. Germline loops: CDR1 MNHEY, CDR2 SVGEGT. Here the CDR3 reads CASSYSPRDLAGLNTGELFF. The DNA of the CDR3 is TGTGCCAGCAGTTACTCCCCCAGGGATCTAGCGGGGCTAAACACCGGGGAGCTGTTTTTT.

This clonotype was seen only a few times. This rearrangement joins TRBV7-9 to TRBJ1-4; no definite D call. V was cut by 8 bases and J by 5 bases, with 12 bases left in between. CDR1 SEHNR and CDR2 FQNEAQ come from the germline V gene (reference sequence). This CDR3 contains 13 residues. In DNA form, the CDR3 reads TGTGCCAGCGAGACCGGACTGAATGAAAAACTGTTTTTT. This gives the protein CASETGLNEKLFF. Full variable domain (missing parts from reference TRBV7-9 and TRBJ1-4): DTGVSQNPRHKITKRGQNVTFRCDPISEHNRLYWYRQTLGQGPEFLTYFQNEAQLEKSRLLSDRFSAERPKGSFSTLEIQRTEQGDSAMYLCASETGLNEKLFFGSGTQLSVL.

This chain links TRBV6-2 or TRBV6-3 with TRBJ2-1; 7 nucleotides agree with TRBD1. Per the germline V gene, CDR1 is MNHEY and CDR2 is SVGEGT. CDR3 length: 15 amino acids. Losses at the gene ends were 5 bases for V and 4 bases for J; bases not matched to a gene: 8. The CDR3 loop reads CASSLRDRSYNEQFF. In DNA, the CDR3 is TGTGCCAGCAGTCTCCGGGACAGATCATACAATGAGCAGTTCTTC.

Regarding this clonotype: A read error is possible here, since a much larger clone lies one base away. The chain uses TRBV7-2 and TRBJ1-1; 10 nucleotides line up with TRBD1. The germline gives CDR1 SGHTA, CDR2 FQGNSA. V trimming: 9 bases; J trimming: 6 bases; junction bases outside the gene matches: 13. The CDR3 runs to 15 residues. The CDR3 DNA reads as TGTGCCAGGAGCCAAGTAGGGACAGGGGATTCTGAAGCTTTCTTT. It translates to CARSQVGTGDSEAFF.

CDR3 sequence reads: CASSLTGTGVHEAFF. The CDR3 nucleotides are TGTGCCAGCAGTTTGACCGGGACAGGGGTTCACGAAGCTTTCTTT. The chain recombines TRBV27 with TRBJ1-1; 10 bases line up with TRBD1. The CDR3 is made up of 15 amino acids. V lost 3 bases, J lost 8 bases, and 9 bases stayed unmatched. From germline, CDR1 is MNHEY and CDR2 SMNVEV (reference sequence).